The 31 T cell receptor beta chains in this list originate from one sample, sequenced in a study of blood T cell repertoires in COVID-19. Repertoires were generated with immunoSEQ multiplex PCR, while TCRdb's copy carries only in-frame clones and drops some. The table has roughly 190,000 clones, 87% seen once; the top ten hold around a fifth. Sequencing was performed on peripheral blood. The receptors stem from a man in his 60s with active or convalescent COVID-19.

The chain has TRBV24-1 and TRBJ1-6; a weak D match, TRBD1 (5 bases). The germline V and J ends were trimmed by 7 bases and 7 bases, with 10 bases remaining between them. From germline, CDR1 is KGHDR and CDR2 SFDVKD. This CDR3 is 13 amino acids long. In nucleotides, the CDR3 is TGTGCCACCAGGGGGGGGTCGAATTCACCCCTCCACTTT. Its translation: CATRGGSNSPLHF.

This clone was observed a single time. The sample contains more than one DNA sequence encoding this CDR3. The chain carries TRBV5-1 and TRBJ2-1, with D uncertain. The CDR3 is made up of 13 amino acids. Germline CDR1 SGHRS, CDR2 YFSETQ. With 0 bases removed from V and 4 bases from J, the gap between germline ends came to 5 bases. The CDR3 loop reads CASSLDSYNEQFF. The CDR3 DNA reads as TGCGCCAGCAGCTTGGATAGTTACAATGAGCAGTTCTTC.

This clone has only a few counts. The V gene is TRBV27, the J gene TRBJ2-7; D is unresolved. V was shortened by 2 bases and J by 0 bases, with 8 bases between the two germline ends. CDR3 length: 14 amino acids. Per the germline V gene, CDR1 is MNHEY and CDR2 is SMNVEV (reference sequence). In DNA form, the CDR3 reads TGTGCCAGCAGTTTAATGGCCAGCTCCTACGAGCAGTACTTC. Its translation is CASSLMASSYEQYF.

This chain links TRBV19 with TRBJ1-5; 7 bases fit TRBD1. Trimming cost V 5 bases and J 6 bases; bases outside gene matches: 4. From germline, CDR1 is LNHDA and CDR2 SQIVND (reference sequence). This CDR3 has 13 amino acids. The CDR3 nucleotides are TGTGCCAGTAGTGGAGGGGGCCTTCAGCCCCAGCATTTT. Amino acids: CASSGGGLQPQHF.

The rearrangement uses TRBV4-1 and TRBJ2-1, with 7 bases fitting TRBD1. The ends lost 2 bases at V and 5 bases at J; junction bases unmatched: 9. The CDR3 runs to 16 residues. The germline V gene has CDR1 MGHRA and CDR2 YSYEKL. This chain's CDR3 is CASSQTGAPGNNEQFF. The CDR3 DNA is TGCGCCAGCAGCCAAACAGGGGCCCCGGGGAACAATGAGCAGTTCTTC.

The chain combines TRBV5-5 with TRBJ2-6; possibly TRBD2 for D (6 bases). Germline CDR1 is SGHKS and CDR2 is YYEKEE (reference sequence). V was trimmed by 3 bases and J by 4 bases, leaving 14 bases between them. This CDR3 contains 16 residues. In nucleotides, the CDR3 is TGTGCCAGCAGCTGGGCGGGGACCGGAGGGGCCAACGTCCTGACTTTC. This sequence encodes CASSWAGTGGANVLTF.

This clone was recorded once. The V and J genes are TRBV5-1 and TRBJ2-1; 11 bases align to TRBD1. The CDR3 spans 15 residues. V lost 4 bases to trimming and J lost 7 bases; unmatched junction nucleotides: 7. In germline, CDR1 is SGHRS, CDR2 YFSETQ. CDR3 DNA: TGCGCCAGCAGCCCTGGTGGGACAGGGGGTAATGAGCAGTTCTTC. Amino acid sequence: CASSPGGTGGNEQFF.

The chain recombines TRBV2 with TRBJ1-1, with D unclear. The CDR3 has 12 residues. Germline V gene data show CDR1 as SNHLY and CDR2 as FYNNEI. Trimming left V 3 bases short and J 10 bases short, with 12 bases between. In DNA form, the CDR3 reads TGTGCCAGCAGTGATTTGGGGAGGAGAGCTTTCTTT. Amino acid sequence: CASSDLGRRAFF.

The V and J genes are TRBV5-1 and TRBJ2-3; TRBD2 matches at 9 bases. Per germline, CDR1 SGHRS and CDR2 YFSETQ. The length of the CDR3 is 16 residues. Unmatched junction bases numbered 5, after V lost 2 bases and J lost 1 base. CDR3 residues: CASSFAGGLGTDTQYF. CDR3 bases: TGCGCCAGCAGCTTCGCGGGGGGGCTGGGCACAGATACGCAGTATTTT.

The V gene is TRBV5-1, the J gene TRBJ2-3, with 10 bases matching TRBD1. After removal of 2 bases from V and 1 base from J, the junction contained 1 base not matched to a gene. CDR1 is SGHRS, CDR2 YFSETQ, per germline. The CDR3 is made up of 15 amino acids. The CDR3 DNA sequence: TGCGCCAGCAGCTTTGGGACAGGGGGCACAGATACGCAGTATTTT. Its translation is CASSFGTGGTDTQYF. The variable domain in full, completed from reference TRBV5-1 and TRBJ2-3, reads KAGVTQTPRYLIKTRGQQVTLSCSPISGHRSVSWYQQTPGQGLQFLFEYFSETQRNKGNFPGRFSGRQFSNSRSEMNVSTLELGDSALYLCASSFGTGGTDTQYFGPGTRLTVL.

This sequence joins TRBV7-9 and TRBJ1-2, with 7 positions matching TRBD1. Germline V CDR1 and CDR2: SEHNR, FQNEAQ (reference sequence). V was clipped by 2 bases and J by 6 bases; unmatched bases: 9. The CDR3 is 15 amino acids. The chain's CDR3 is CASSLTRQGGDGYTF. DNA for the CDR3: TGTGCCAGCAGCTTAACGAGACAGGGTGGAGATGGCTACACCTTC.

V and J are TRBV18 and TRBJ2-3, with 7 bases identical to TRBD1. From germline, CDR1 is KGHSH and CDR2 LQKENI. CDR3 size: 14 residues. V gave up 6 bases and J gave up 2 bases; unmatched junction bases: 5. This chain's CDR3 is CASSLQGITDTQYF. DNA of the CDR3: TGTGCCAGCTCTTTACAGGGGATCACAGATACGCAGTATTTT.

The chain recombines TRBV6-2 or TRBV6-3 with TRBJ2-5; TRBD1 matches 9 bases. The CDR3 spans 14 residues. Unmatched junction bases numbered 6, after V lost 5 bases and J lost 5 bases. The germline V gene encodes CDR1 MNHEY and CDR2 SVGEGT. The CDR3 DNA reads TGTGCCAGCAGTCCACAGGGGGCGGGTGAGACCCAGTACTTC. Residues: CASSPQGAGETQYF.

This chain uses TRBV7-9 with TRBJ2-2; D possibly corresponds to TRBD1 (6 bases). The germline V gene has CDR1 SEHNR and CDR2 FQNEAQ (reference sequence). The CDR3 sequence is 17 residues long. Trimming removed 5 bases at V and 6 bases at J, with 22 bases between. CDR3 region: CASSKERFRDNSGELFF. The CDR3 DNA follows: TGTGCCAGCAGCAAAGAGAGGTTCCGGGACAATTCCGGGGAGCTGTTTTTT.

The CDR3 loop is CASTFFGQDSYEQYF. The CDR3 coding sequence is TGTGCCAGCACCTTTTTCGGACAGGACTCCTACGAGCAGTACTTC. The chain has TRBV6-5 and TRBJ2-7, with 7 nucleotides matching TRBD1. Trimming at V came to 7 bases and at J to 0 bases, leaving 9 bases not matched to a gene. The CDR3 is 15 residues long. The germline V gene has CDR1 MNHEY and CDR2 SVGAGI.

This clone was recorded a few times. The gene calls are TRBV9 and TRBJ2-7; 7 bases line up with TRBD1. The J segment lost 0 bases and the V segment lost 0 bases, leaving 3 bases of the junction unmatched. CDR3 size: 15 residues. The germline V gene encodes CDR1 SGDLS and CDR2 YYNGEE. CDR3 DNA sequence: TGTGCCAGCAGCGTAGCGGCAGGGGGCTCCTACGAGCAGTACTTC. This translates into CASSVAAGGSYEQYF.

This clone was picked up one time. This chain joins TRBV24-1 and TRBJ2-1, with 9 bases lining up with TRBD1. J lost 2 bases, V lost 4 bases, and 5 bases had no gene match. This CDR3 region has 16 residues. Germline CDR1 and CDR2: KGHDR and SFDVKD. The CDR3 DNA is TGTGCCACCAGTGACCCGGGACAGGGTACCTACAATGAGCAGTTCTTC. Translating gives CATSDPGQGTYNEQFF.

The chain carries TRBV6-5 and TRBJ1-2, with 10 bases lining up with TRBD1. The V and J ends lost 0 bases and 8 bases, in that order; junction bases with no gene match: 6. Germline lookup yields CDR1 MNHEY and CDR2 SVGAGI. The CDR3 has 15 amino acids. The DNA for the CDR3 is TGTGCCAGCAGTTACTCGGACAGGGGGACGGTCGGCTACACCTTC. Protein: CASSYSDRGTVGYTF.

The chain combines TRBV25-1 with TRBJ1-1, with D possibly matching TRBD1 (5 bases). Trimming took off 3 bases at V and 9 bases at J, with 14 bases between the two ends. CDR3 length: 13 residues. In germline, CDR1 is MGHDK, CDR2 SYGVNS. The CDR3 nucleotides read TGTGCCAGCAGTGAGAACCAAAGGGGAAAAGCTTTCTTT. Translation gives CASSENQRGKAFF.

The CDR3 loop reads CASSSVAGVTQYF. CDR3 sequence (DNA): TGTGCCAGCAGTTCCGTGGCGGGGGTGACCCAGTACTTC. The chain links TRBV7-2 to TRBJ2-5; 7 bases are shared with TRBD2. CDR3 length equals 13 residues. With 6 bases clipped from V and 7 bases from J, the junction kept 8 bases outside the gene matches. From germline, CDR1 is SGHTA and CDR2 FQGNSA.

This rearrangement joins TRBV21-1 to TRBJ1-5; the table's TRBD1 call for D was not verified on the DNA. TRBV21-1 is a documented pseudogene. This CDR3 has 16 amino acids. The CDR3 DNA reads TGTGCCAGCAGCAAAGTGAACCGCGCCAGGAATCAGCCCCAGCATTTT. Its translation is CASSKVNRARNQPQHF.

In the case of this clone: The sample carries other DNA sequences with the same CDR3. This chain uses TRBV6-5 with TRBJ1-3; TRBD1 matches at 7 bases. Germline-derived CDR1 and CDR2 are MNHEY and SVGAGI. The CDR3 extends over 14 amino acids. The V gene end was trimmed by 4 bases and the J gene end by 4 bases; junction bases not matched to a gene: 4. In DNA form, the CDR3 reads TGTGCCAGCAGTTCACAGGGGACCGGAAACACCATATATTTT. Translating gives CASSSQGTGNTIYF.

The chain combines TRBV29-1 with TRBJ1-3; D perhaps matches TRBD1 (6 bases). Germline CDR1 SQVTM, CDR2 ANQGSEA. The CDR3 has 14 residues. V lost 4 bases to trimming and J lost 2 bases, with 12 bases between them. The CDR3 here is CSVGEGGAGNTIYF. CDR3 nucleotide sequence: TGCAGCGTTGGAGAGGGGGGAGCTGGAAACACCATATATTTT.

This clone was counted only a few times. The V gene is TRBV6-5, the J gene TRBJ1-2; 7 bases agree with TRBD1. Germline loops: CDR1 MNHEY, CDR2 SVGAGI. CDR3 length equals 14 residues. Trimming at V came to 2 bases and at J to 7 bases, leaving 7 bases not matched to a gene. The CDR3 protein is CASSYGDRAGGYTF. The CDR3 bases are TGTGCCAGCAGTTACGGTGACAGGGCGGGTGGCTACACCTTC.

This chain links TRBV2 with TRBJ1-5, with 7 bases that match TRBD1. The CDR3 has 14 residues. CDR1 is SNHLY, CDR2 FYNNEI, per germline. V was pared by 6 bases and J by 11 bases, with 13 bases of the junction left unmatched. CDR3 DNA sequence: TGTGCCAGCAGGCCCGACAGGGATGGATCGGCCCAGCATTTT. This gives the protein CASRPDRDGSAQHF. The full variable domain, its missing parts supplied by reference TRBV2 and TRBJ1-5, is EPEVTQTPSHQVTQMGQEVILRCVPISNHLYFYWYRQILGQKVEFLVSFYNNEISEKSEIFDDQFSVERPDGSNFTLKIRSTKLEDSAMYFCASRPDRDGSAQHFGDGTRLSIL.

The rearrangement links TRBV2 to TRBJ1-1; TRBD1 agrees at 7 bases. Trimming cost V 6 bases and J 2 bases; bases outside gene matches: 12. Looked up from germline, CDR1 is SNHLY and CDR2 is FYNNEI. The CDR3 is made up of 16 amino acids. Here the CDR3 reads CASSIGTDHRNTEAFF. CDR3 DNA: TGTGCCAGCAGCATAGGGACAGACCATAGAAACACTGAAGCTTTCTTT.

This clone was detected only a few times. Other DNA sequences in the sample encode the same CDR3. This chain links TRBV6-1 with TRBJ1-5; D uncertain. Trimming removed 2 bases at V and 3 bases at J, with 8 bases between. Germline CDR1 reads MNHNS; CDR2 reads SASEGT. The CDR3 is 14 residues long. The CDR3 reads CASSEQANNQPQHF. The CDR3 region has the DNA TGTGCCAGCAGTGAACAAGCTAACAATCAGCCCCAGCATTTT.

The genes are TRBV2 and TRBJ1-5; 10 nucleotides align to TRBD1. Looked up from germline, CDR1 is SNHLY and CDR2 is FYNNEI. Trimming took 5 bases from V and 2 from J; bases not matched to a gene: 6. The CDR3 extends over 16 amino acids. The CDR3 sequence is CASSQRGTGGNQPQHF. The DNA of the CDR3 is TGTGCCAGCAGTCAGAGAGGGACAGGGGGCAATCAGCCCCAGCATTTT. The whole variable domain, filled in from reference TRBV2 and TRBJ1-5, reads EPEVTQTPSHQVTQMGQEVILRCVPISNHLYFYWYRQILGQKVEFLVSFYNNEISEKSEIFDDQFSVERPDGSNFTLKIRSTKLEDSAMYFCASSQRGTGGNQPQHFGDGTRLSIL.

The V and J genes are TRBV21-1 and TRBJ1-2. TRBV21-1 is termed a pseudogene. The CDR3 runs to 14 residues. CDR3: CASSKSVGESGYTF. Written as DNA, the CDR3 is TGTGCCAGCAGCAAATCGGTCGGGGAATCTGGCTACACCTTC.

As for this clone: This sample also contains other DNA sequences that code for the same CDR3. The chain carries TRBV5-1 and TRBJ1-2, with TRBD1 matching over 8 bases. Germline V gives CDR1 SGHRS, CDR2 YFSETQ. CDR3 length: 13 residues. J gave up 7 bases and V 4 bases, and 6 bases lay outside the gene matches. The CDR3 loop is CASSPGTGGGYTF. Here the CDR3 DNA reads TGCGCCAGCAGCCCTGGGACAGGAGGTGGCTACACCTTC. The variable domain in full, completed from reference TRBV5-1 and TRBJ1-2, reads KAGVTQTPRYLIKTRGQQVTLSCSPISGHRSVSWYQQTPGQGLQFLFEYFSETQRNKGNFPGRFSGRQFSNSRSEMNVSTLELGDSALYLCASSPGTGGGYTFGSGTRLTVV.

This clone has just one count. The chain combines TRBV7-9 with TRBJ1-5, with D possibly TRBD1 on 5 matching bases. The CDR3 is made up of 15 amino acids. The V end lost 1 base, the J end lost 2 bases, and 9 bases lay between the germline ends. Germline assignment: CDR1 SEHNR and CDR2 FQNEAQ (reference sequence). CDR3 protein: CASSLGGVGNQPQHF. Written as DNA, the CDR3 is TGTGCCAGCAGCTTAGGGGGGGTCGGCAATCAGCCCCAGCATTTT.